These 11 T cell receptor beta chains originate from one sample sequenced in a study of shared clonotypes between healthy human individuals. Clones were read by immunoSEQ multiplex PCR, and TCRdb kept only the in-frame ones, dropping some. The table includes 1.4 million to 1.5 million clones, about 96% detected once. The sample was naive CD4+ T cells sorted from blood. Subset specified: CD45RA+ positively selected. The receptor set was obtained from a man aged 30-40 years in good health.

The chain joins TRBV28 to TRBJ2-5; 9 positions agree with TRBD1. V trimming: 7 bases; J trimming: 4 bases; junction bases outside the gene matches: 7. Per germline, CDR1 MDHEN and CDR2 SYDVKM. The CDR3 is made up of 14 amino acids. CDR3 residues: CASNRQGGVETQYF. The CDR3, as DNA: TGTGCCAGCAACCGACAGGGGGGGGTAGAGACCCAGTACTTC.

The chain carries TRBV11-2 and TRBJ2-7, with TRBD2 as a possible D gene (6 bases). The germline V and J ends were trimmed by 6 bases and 7 bases, with 10 bases remaining between them. The CDR3 loop spans 11 amino acids. In germline, CDR1 is SGHAT, CDR2 FQNNGV. The DNA of the CDR3 is TGTGCCAGCAGAGTAGCGGCGGAGCAGTACTTC. This gives the protein CASRVAAEQYF.

The chain recombines TRBV7-2 with TRBJ2-1, with TRBD2 matching over 11 bases. CDR3 length: 16 residues. J lost 3 bases, V lost 3 bases, and 4 bases had no gene match. CDR1 and CDR2 (germline): SGHTA, FQGNSA. CDR3 in DNA: TGTGCCAGCAGCTTGGGGACTAGCGGAGACTACAATGAGCAGTTCTTC. Its protein product is CASSLGTSGDYNEQFF.

This clone is a singleton in its sample. CDR3 sequence reads: CASSQGLEPYEQYF. CDR3 nucleotides: TGCGCCAGCAGTCAGGGTCTAGAACCCTACGAGCAGTACTTC. The J gene is TRBJ2-7, the V gene TRBV23-1; D is ambiguous. TRBV23-1 is recorded as an ORF, its role being uncertain. This CDR3 region has 14 residues. V was trimmed by 3 bases and J by 2 bases, leaving 11 bases between them.

CDR3 protein: CAISAPEGKETQYF. The CDR3 DNA sequence: TGTGCCATCAGTGCTCCTGAGGGGAAAGAGACCCAGTACTTC. This chain links TRBV10-3 with TRBJ2-5, with D perhaps given as TRBD1 or TRBD2 (5 bases each). The CDR3 is made up of 14 amino acids. V gave up 4 bases and J gave up 3 bases, with 12 bases separating them. Germline V gene data show CDR1 as ENHRY and CDR2 as SYGVKD.

V usage is TRBV7-3 and J usage is TRBJ2-7; perhaps TRBD2 as D (5 bases). The ends were cut back, 1 base at V and 3 bases at J, with 10 bases in the middle. The germline V gene encodes CDR1 SGHTA and CDR2 FQGTGA. The CDR3 runs 14 residues. The CDR3 here is CASSLSGSGYEQYF. In DNA form, the CDR3 reads TGTGCCAGCAGCTTAAGTGGGAGTGGCTACGAGCAGTACTTC. The complete variable domain, with remaining parts taken from reference TRBV7-3 and TRBJ2-7, reads GAGVSQTPSNKVTEKGKYVELRCDPISGHTALYWYRQSLGQGPEFLIYFQGTGAADDSGLPNDRFFAVRPEGSVSTLKIQRTERGDSAVYLCASSLSGSGYEQYFGPGTRLTVT.

This chain uses TRBV28 with TRBJ1-5; D is undetermined. The CDR3 is 18 residues long. Trimming took 3 bases from V and 3 from J, leaving 21 bases between them. Germline CDR1 reads MDHEN; CDR2 reads SYDVKM. In DNA, the CDR3 is TGTGCCAGCAGTTTTCCAGAGGGCGACCCAATGTTCAATCAGCCCCAGCATTTT. Translated, it gives CASSFPEGDPMFNQPQHF.

The chain uses TRBV4-2 and TRBJ2-1; TRBD1 matches at 7 bases. CDR1 LGHNA and CDR2 YNFKEQ come from the germline V gene. The CDR3 has 17 residues. Trimming at V came to 1 base and at J to 0 bases, leaving 6 bases not matched to a gene. The CDR3 is CASSQGEAGGSYNEQFF. In DNA form, the CDR3 reads TGTGCCAGCAGCCAAGGGGAAGCAGGGGGCTCCTACAATGAGCAGTTCTTC.

The chain combines TRBV10-2 with TRBJ1-4; 8 nucleotides line up with TRBD1. The CDR3 consists of 15 residues. Germline lookup yields CDR1 WSHSY and CDR2 SAAADI. V lost 2 bases, J lost 7 bases, and 6 bases stayed unmatched. In DNA, the CDR3 is TGCGCCAGCAGTGAGAAGACAGGGGCCAGTGAAAAACTGTTTTTT. Protein product: CASSEKTGASEKLFF.

This chain links TRBV4-3 with TRBJ2-5; D remains unclear. The CDR3 sequence is 13 residues long. V lost 0 bases to trimming and J lost 5 bases, with 7 bases between them. The germline V gene encodes CDR1 LGHNA and CDR2 YSLEER. CDR3 amino acids: CASSQEGWETQYF. The CDR3 nucleotides are TGCGCCAGCAGCCAAGAGGGGTGGGAGACCCAGTACTTC.

This clone came up once. Other nucleotide sequences from this sample produce the same CDR3. V and J are TRBV5-1 and TRBJ1-1; D is ambiguous. The CDR3 spans 14 residues. Between the trimmed V and J ends, which lost 0 bases and 1 base, there was a span of 7 bases. Germline V lookup: CDR1 SGHRS, CDR2 YFSETQ. The CDR3 region is CASSLGGPNTEAFF. CDR3 nucleotides: TGCGCCAGCAGCTTGGGAGGGCCGAACACTGAAGCTTTCTTT.